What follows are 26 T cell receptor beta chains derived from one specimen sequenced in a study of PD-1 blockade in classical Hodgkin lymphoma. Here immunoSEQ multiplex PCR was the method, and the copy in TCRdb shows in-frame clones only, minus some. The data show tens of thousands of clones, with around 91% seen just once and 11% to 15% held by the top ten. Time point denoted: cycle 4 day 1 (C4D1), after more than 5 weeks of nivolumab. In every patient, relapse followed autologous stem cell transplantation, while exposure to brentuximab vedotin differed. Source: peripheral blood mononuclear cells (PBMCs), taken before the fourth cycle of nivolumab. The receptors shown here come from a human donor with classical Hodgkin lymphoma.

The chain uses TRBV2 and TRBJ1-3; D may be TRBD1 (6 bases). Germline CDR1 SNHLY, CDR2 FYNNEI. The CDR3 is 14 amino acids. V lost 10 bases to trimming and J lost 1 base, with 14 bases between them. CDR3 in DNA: TGTGCCACCCGTCTGGGGGCGTCTGGAAACACCATATATTTT. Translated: CATRLGASGNTIYF.

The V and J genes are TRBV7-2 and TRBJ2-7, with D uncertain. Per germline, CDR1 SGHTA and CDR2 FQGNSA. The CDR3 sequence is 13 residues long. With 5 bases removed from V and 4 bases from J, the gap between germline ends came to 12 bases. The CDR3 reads CASSKETAYEQYF. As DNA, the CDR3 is TGTGCCAGCAGCAAAGAAACAGCATACGAGCAGTACTTC.

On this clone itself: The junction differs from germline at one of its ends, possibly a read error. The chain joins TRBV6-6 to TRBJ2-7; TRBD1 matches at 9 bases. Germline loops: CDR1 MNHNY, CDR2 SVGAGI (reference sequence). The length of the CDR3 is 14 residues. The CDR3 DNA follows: TGTGCCAGCACCTCCGGGACAGGGTTAAACGAGCAGTGCTTC. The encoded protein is CASTSGTGLNEQCF.

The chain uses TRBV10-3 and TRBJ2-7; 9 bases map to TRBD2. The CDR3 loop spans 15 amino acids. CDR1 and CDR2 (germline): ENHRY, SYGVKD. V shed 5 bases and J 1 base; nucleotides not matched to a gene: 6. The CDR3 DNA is TGTGCCATCAGTTATCTAGCGGGAATTTCCTACGAGCAGTACTTC. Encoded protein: CAISYLAGISYEQYF.

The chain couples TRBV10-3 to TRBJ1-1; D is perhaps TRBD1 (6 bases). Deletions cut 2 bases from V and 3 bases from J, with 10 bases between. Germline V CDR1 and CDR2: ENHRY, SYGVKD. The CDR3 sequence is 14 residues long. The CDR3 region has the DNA TGTGCCATCAGTGAGCAGGGGCGCGACACTGAAGCTTTCTTT. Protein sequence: CAISEQGRDTEAFF.

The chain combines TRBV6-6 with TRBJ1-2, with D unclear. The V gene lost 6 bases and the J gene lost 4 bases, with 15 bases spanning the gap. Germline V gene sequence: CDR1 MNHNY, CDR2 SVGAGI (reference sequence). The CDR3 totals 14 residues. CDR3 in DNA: TGTGCCAGCAGCCCGGGATCACGTCTCTATGGCTACACCTTC. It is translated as CASSPGSRLYGYTF.

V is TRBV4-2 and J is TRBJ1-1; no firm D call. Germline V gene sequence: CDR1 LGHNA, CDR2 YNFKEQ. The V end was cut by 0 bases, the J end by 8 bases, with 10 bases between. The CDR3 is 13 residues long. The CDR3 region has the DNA TGTGCCAGCAGCCAAGATTTTAGGGAGGAAGCTTTCTTT. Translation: CASSQDFREEAFF.

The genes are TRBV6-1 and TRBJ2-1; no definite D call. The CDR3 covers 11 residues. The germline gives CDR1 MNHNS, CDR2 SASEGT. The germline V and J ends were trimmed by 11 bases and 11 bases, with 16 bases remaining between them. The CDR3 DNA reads TGTGCCGGTTCCACAGTCGTTCAGCAGTTCTTC. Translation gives CAGSTVVQQFF.

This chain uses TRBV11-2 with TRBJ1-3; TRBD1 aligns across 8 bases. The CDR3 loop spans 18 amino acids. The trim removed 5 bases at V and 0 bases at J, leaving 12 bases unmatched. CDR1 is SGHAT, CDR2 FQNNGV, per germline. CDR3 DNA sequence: TGTGCCAGCAGCATCCCCCGTGAGGGGACAGGCTCTGGAAACACCATATATTTT. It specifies CASSIPREGTGSGNTIYF.

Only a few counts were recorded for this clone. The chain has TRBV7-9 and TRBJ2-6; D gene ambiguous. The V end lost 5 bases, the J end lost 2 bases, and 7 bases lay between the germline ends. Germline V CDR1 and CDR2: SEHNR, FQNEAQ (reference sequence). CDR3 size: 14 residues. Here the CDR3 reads CASSPWTGANVLTF. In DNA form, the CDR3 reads TGTGCCAGCAGCCCCTGGACTGGGGCCAACGTCCTGACTTTC. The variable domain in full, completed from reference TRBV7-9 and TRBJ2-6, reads DTGVSQNPRHKITKRGQNVTFRCDPISEHNRLYWYRQTLGQGPEFLTYFQNEAQLEKSRLLSDRFSAERPKGSFSTLEIQRTEQGDSAMYLCASSPWTGANVLTFGAGSRLTVL.

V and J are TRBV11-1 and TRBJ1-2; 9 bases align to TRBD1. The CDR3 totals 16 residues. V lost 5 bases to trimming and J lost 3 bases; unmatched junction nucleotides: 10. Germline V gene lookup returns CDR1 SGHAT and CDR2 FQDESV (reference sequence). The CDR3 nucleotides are TGTGCCAGCAGCGATTTAGACAGGGGGAAATACTATGGCTACACCTTC. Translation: CASSDLDRGKYYGYTF. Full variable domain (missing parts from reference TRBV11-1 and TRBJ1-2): EAEVAQSPRYKITEKSQAVAFWCDPISGHATLYWYRQILGQGPELLVQFQDESVVDDSQLPKDRFSAERLKGVDSTLKIQPAELGDSAMYLCASSDLDRGKYYGYTFGSGTRLTVV.

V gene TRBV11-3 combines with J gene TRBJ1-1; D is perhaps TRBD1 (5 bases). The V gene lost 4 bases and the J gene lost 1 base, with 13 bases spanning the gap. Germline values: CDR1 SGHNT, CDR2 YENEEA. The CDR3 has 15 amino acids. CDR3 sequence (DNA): TGTGCCAGCAGCTCATGGGGCCAGCCGAACACTGAAGCTTTCTTT. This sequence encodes CASSSWGQPNTEAFF.

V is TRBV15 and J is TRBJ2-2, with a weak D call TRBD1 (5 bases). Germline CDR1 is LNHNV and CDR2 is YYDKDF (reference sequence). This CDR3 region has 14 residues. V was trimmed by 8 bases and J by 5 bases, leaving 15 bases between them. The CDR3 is CATGLAGSTGELFF. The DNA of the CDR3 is TGTGCCACCGGCTTGGCAGGGTCAACCGGGGAGCTGTTTTTT.

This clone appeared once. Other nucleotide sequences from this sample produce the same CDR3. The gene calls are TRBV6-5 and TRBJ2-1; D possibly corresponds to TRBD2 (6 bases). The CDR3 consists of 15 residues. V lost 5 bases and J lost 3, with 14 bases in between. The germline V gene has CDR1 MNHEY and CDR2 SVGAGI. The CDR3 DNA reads TGTGCCAGCAGTCTAGGTAGCGGAAGCTACAATGAGCAGTTCTTC. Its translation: CASSLGSGSYNEQFF.

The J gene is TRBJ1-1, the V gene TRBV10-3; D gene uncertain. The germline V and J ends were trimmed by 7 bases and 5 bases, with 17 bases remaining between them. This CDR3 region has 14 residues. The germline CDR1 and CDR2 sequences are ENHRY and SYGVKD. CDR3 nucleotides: TGTGCCATCACCAGCAAGGAAGGCAGAACTGAAGCTTTCTTT. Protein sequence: CAITSKEGRTEAFF.

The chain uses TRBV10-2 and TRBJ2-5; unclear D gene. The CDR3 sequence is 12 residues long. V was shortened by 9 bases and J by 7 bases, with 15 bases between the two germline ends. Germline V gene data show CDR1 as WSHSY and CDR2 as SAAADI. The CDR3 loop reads CASFSVWGTQYF. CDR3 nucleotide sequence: TGCGCCAGTTTCAGTGTCTGGGGGACCCAGTACTTC.

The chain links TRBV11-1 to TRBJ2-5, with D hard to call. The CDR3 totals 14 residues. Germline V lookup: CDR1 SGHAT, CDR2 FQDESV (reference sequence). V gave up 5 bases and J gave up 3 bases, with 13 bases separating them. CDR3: CASSLKGGKETQYF. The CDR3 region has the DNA TGTGCCAGCAGCCTCAAGGGTGGAAAAGAGACCCAGTACTTC. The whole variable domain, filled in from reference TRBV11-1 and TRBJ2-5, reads EAEVAQSPRYKITEKSQAVAFWCDPISGHATLYWYRQILGQGPELLVQFQDESVVDDSQLPKDRFSAERLKGVDSTLKIQPAELGDSAMYLCASSLKGGKETQYFGPGTRLLVL.

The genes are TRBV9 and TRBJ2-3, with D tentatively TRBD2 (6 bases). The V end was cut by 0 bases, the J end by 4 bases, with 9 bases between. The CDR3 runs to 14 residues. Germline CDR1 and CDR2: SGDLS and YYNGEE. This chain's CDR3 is CASSVATGADTQYF. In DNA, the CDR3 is TGTGCCAGCAGCGTAGCTACGGGGGCAGATACGCAGTATTTT.

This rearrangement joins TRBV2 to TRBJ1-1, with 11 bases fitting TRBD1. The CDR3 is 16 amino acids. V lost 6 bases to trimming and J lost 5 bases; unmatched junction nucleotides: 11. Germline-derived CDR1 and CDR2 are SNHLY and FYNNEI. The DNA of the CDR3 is TGTGCCAGCAGAGGAATGGGACAGGGGGGACGGACTGAAGCTTTCTTT. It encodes CASRGMGQGGRTEAFF.

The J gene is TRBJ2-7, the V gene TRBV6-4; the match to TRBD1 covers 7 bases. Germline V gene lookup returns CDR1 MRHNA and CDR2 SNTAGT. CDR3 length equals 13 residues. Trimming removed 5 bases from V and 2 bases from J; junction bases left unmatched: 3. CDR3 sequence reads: CASSPGTAYEQYF. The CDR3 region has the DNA TGTGCCAGCAGTCCGGGGACAGCCTACGAGCAGTACTTC.

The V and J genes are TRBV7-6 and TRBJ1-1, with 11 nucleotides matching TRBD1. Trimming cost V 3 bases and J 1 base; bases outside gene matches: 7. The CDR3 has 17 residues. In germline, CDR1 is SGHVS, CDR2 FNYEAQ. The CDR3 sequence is CASSLRDRGMKNTEAFF. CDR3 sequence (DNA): TGTGCCAGCAGCTTGCGGGACAGGGGGATGAAGAACACTGAAGCTTTCTTT.

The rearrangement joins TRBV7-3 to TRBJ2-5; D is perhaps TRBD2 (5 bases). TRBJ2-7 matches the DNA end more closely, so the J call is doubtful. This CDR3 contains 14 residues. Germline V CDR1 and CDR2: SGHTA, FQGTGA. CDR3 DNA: TGTGCCAGCAGCTTATACCTAGCCCCCTACGAGCAGTACTTC. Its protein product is CASSLYLAPYEQYF.

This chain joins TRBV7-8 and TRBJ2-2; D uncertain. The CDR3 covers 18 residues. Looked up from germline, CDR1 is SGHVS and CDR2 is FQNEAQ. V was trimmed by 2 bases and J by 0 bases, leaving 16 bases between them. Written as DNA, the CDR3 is TGTGCCAGCAGCTTAAAAATCTGGCGGATTGCGAACACCGGGGAGCTGTTTTTT. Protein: CASSLKIWRIANTGELFF.

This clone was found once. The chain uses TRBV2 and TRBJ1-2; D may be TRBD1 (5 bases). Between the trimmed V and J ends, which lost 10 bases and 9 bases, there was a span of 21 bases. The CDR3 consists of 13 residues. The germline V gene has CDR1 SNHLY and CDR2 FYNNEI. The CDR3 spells CATLQTTVGRYTF. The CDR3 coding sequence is TGTGCCACCCTCCAAACGACAGTGGGGCGCTACACCTTC.

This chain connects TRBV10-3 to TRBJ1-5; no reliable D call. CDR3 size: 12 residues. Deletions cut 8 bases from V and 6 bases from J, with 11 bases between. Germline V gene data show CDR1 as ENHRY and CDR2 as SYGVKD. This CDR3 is CAIAEGGQPQHF. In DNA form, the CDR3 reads TGTGCCATCGCCGAGGGTGGTCAGCCCCAGCATTTT.

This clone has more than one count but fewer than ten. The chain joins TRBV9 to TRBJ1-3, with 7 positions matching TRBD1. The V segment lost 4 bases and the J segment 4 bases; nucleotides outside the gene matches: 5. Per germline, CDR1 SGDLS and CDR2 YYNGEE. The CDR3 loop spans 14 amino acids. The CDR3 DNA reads TGTGCCAGCAGCCCTGGGACAGACGGAAACACCATATATTTT. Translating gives CASSPGTDGNTIYF. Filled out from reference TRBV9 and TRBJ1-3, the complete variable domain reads DSGVTQTPKHLITATGQRVTLRCSPRSGDLSVYWYQQSLDQGLQFLIQYYNGEERAKGNILERFSAQQFPDLHSELNLSSLELGDSALYFCASSPGTDGNTIYFGEGSWLTVV.